Listed here are 27 T cell receptor beta chains from one sample, sequenced in a study of graft-versus-host responses after intestinal transplantation. The table came from immunoSEQ multiplex PCR; TCRdb's copy has only in-frame clones and leaves some out. The sample has fewer than 70,000 clones, 92% seen once; the top ten hold roughly 6.7%. The sequencing used bone marrow, collected 700 to 850 days after intestinal transplantation. Receptor source: a human patient who received an intestinal transplant, so some T cells may come from the graft donor.

This clone has a handful of counts. J is TRBJ2-1 and V is TRBV4-1, with 9 nucleotides matching TRBD1. This CDR3 has 17 amino acids. CDR1 is MGHRA and CDR2 is YSYEKL in the germline V gene. J gave up 8 bases and V 4 bases, and 15 bases lay outside the gene matches. The CDR3 spells CASSLHPGQGRGDEQFF. Written as DNA, the CDR3 is TGCGCCAGCAGCCTACACCCGGGACAGGGTCGGGGCGATGAGCAGTTCTTC.

This clone occurred once. The chain is built from TRBV9 and TRBJ2-3; D is possibly TRBD2 (6 bases). CDR1 is SGDLS and CDR2 is YYNGEE in the germline V gene. V dropped 7 bases and J dropped 3 bases, with 6 bases sitting between them. CDR3 length: 11 residues. The chain's CDR3 is CASGLTDTQYF. The CDR3 nucleotides are TGTGCCAGCGGACTAACAGATACGCAGTATTTT.

The chain is built from TRBV6-1 and TRBJ2-3; no reliable D call. This CDR3 has 15 residues. CDR1 is MNHNS, CDR2 SASEGT, per germline. The V end was cut by 6 bases, the J end by 1 base, with 14 bases between. CDR3 coding DNA: TGTGCCAGCAGCCCCCCCAAGGGCGGCACAGATACGCAGTATTTT. Encoded protein: CASSPPKGGTDTQYF.

This chain links TRBV6-1 with TRBJ1-1, with 7 bases identical to TRBD1. Losses at the gene ends were 8 bases for V and 4 bases for J; bases not matched to a gene: 4. The CDR3 covers 12 residues. Germline V gene data show CDR1 as MNHNS and CDR2 as SASEGT. CDR3 bases: TGTGCCAGCGGGGACAGCCCCACTGAAGCTTTCTTT. Translated: CASGDSPTEAFF.

This chain uses TRBV7-3 with TRBJ2-2; maybe TRBD2 (5 bases). From germline, CDR1 is SGHTA and CDR2 FQGTGA. Trimming removed 2 bases at V and 9 bases at J, with 7 bases between. The CDR3 contains 12 residues. This chain's CDR3 is CASSLPGRELFF. Written as DNA, the CDR3 is TGTGCCAGCAGCTTACCGGGGAGGGAGCTGTTTTTT.

The rearrangement links TRBV7-9 to TRBJ2-5, with D unclear. V was pared by 1 base and J by 3 bases, with 9 bases between. The CDR3 totals 14 residues. CDR1 is SEHNR and CDR2 is FQNEAQ in the germline V gene (reference sequence). The CDR3 is CASSLGSRKETQYF. The CDR3 DNA reads TGTGCCAGCAGCTTAGGGAGCAGGAAAGAGACCCAGTACTTC.

The gene calls are TRBV20-1 and TRBJ1-2, with no clear D. The CDR3 sequence is 11 residues long. V gave up 5 bases and J gave up 1 base, with 5 bases separating them. Germline lookup yields CDR1 DFQATT and CDR2 SNEGSKA (reference sequence). This CDR3 reads CSAAFNYGYTF. The CDR3 DNA reads as TGCAGTGCTGCTTTTAACTATGGCTACACCTTC.

The chain carries TRBV5-1 and TRBJ2-1; TRBD1 is a possible D gene (7 bases). Between the trimmed V and J ends, which lost 4 bases and 9 bases, there was a span of 20 bases. CDR3 length: 15 residues. Germline V gene lookup returns CDR1 SGHRS and CDR2 YFSETQ. The CDR3 sequence is CASSPRQGGPSEQFF. The CDR3 coding sequence is TGCGCCAGCAGCCCCCGCCAGGGGGGCCCTAGTGAGCAGTTCTTC.

The chain recombines TRBV13 with TRBJ2-7; D assignment may be TRBD1 or TRBD2 (5 bases each). V dropped 3 bases and J dropped 5 bases, with 11 bases sitting between them. Looked up from germline, CDR1 is PRHDT and CDR2 is FYEKMQ (reference sequence). The CDR3 contains 13 residues. CDR3 nucleotides: TGTGCCAGCAGCTTCAGAAGGGACCACGAGCAGTACTTC. It translates to CASSFRRDHEQYF.

The genes are TRBV6-5 and TRBJ2-7; 11 positions agree with TRBD2. With 10 bases clipped from V and 3 bases from J, the junction kept 8 bases outside the gene matches. From germline, CDR1 is MNHEY and CDR2 SVGAGI. The CDR3 sequence is 14 residues long. The DNA for the CDR3 is TGTGCCATCGCAGCTAGCGGGGGGAACTACGAGCAGTACTTC. Protein: CAIAASGGNYEQYF.

This rearrangement joins TRBV9 to TRBJ2-1; D call uncertain. Germline loops: CDR1 SGDLS, CDR2 YYNGEE. The V gene lost 4 bases and the J gene lost 7 bases, with 9 bases spanning the gap. The CDR3 has 12 amino acids. For the CDR3, the DNA is TGTGCCAGCAGCTTTGTTGGTAATGAGCAGTTCTTC. Protein product: CASSFVGNEQFF.

The genes are TRBV13 and TRBJ2-5, with 8 bases identical to TRBD2. The DNA end lines up better with TRBJ2-7; the J call may be wrong. Looked up from germline, CDR1 is PRHDT and CDR2 is FYEKMQ (reference sequence). This CDR3 comprises 14 residues. For the CDR3, the DNA is TGTGCCAGCAGCGTAGCGGGGCTATCCTACGAGCAGTACTTC. This encodes CASSVAGLSYEQYF.

The J gene is TRBJ2-7, the V gene TRBV28, with D unclear. Trimming removed 8 bases from V and 2 bases from J, with 13 bases in between. CDR3 size: 13 residues. The germline CDR1 and CDR2 sequences are MDHEN and SYDVKM. The CDR3 loop reads CASGVALTYEQYF. CDR3 DNA sequence: TGTGCCAGCGGCGTAGCCCTCACCTACGAGCAGTACTTC.

The DNA of the CDR3 is TGTGCCAGTAGTCCCGGACTAGCGGGACTCTACGAGCAGTACTTC. As protein: CASSPGLAGLYEQYF. The chain has TRBV19 and TRBJ2-7; 12 bases are a match to TRBD2. CDR1 is LNHDA and CDR2 is SQIVND in the germline V gene (reference sequence). The CDR3 runs to 15 residues. Unmatched junction bases numbered 5, after V lost 5 bases and J lost 3 bases.

This clone was recorded only once. The V gene is TRBV29-1, the J gene TRBJ2-5; D may be TRBD1 (6 bases). The CDR3 has 13 residues. Germline CDR1 reads SQVTM; CDR2 reads ANQGSEA. The germline V and J ends were trimmed by 7 bases and 5 bases, with 17 bases remaining between them. The chain's CDR3 is CSERSGAEETQYF. The CDR3 nucleotides read TGCAGCGAACGATCAGGGGCAGAGGAGACCCAGTACTTC. Drawing the rest from reference TRBV29-1 and TRBJ2-5, the complete variable domain is SAVISQKPSRDICQRGTSLTIQCQVDSQVTMMFWYRQQPGQSLTLIATANQGSEATYESGFVIDKFPISRPNLTFSTLTVSNMSPEDSSIYLCSERSGAEETQYFGPGTRLLVL.

This clone has a single count. V is TRBV27 and J is TRBJ1-2; unclear D gene. The germline CDR1 and CDR2 sequences are MNHEY and SMNVEV (reference sequence). Deletions cut 2 bases from V and 4 bases from J, with 17 bases between. The CDR3 has 16 amino acids. DNA of the CDR3: TGTGCCAGCAGTTTACGGGCCCGGGAGTTGTCCTATGGCTACACCTTC. It specifies CASSLRARELSYGYTF.

The chain is built from TRBV19 and TRBJ2-2; weak D call: TRBD1 (5 bases). CDR3 length: 15 residues. The V gene lost 7 bases and the J gene lost 6 bases, with 18 bases spanning the gap. From germline, CDR1 is LNHDA and CDR2 SQIVND (reference sequence). CDR3 bases: TGTGCCAGTACCCCTATCGCAGGGTCGGCCGGGGAGCTGTTTTTT. Translation: CASTPIAGSAGELFF.

This sequence joins TRBV5-6 and TRBJ2-5; D is perhaps TRBD1 (6 bases). V was cut by 4 bases and J by 5 bases, with 15 bases left in between. Germline CDR1 and CDR2: SGHDT and YYEEEE. The CDR3 has 14 amino acids. The CDR3 sequence is CASSTTQGRETQYF. Here the CDR3 DNA reads TGTGCCAGCAGCACCACACAGGGTAGGGAGACCCAGTACTTC.

This clone was recorded once. The CDR3 DNA reads as TGTGCCATCAGTGAGGGGACAGGGGATTCACCCCTCCACTTT. This codes for CAISEGTGDSPLHF. The chain carries TRBV10-3 and TRBJ1-6, with 10 bases identical to TRBD1. CDR3 length equals 14 residues. The trim removed 2 bases at V and 8 bases at J, leaving 0 bases unmatched. Germline assignment: CDR1 ENHRY and CDR2 SYGVKD.

This clone showed up just once. The chain joins TRBV11-2 to TRBJ2-1; 9 bases agree with TRBD2. CDR3 size: 18 residues. Germline V gives CDR1 SGHAT, CDR2 FQNNGV. V lost 2 bases to trimming and J lost 7 bases; unmatched junction nucleotides: 15. The CDR3 here is CASSLTLGTSTEGNEQFF. The CDR3 DNA follows: TGTGCCAGCAGCTTAACCCTCGGGACTAGCACCGAGGGGAATGAGCAGTTCTTC.

The J gene is TRBJ2-1, the V gene TRBV6-5, with no clear D. The ends were cut back, 5 bases at V and 8 bases at J, with 16 bases in the middle. The germline gives CDR1 MNHEY, CDR2 SVGAGI. The CDR3 contains 14 residues. CDR3 region: CASSPMSRQDEQFF. The CDR3 DNA sequence: TGTGCCAGCAGTCCGATGTCCCGGCAGGATGAGCAGTTCTTC.

The V call is TRBV7-3, the J call TRBJ2-3; D unresolved. CDR3 size: 15 residues. Germline V gene data show CDR1 as SGHTA and CDR2 as FQGTGA. Trimming took 3 bases from V and 0 from J, leaving 10 bases between them. The CDR3 bases are TGTGCCAGCAGCTTGATCGGAGCCAGCACAGATACGCAGTATTTT. Its translation: CASSLIGASTDTQYF. The entire variable domain, with the rest obtained from reference TRBV7-3 and TRBJ2-3, is as follows: GAGVSQTPSNKVTEKGKYVELRCDPISGHTALYWYRQSLGQGPEFLIYFQGTGAADDSGLPNDRFFAVRPEGSVSTLKIQRTERGDSAVYLCASSLIGASTDTQYFGPGTRLTVL.

The chain employs TRBV4-1 and TRBJ1-1, with 7 bases identical to TRBD1. V lost 4 bases, J lost 9 bases, and 8 bases stayed unmatched. Germline V lookup: CDR1 MGHRA, CDR2 YSYEKL. The CDR3 has 13 amino acids. In DNA, the CDR3 is TGCGCCAGCAGCCGCACCCCGGGACAGCAAGCTTTCTTT. Its protein is CASSRTPGQQAFF.

This clone has only one observation. This chain uses TRBV7-9 with TRBJ2-1; D not certain. The CDR3 covers 15 residues. Trimming removed 5 bases at V and 2 bases at J, with 13 bases between. From germline, CDR1 is SEHNR and CDR2 FQNEAQ (reference sequence). The CDR3 DNA sequence: TGTGCCAGCAGCCAATACACTCTGACCTACAATGAGCAGTTCTTC. Translated: CASSQYTLTYNEQFF.

The chain uses TRBV28 and TRBJ2-7, with 11 bases aligning to TRBD1. Trimming cost V 4 bases and J 4 bases; bases outside gene matches: 3. Germline V lookup: CDR1 MDHEN, CDR2 SYDVKM. The CDR3 is made up of 14 amino acids. CDR3 protein: CASSWDRGVYEQYF. The CDR3 DNA reads as TGTGCCAGCAGTTGGGACAGGGGGGTTTACGAGCAGTACTTC. The full variable domain, with the rest looked up from reference TRBV28 and TRBJ2-7, is DVKVTQSSRYLVKRTGEKVFLECVQDMDHENMFWYRQDPGLGLRLIYFSYDVKMKEKGDIPEGYSVSREKKERFSLILESASTNQTSMYLCASSWDRGVYEQYFGPGTRLTVT.

This chain uses TRBV6-6 with TRBJ2-7, with TRBD1 identical over 9 bases. Per germline, CDR1 MNHNY and CDR2 SVGAGI (reference sequence). CDR3 length equals 14 residues. With V trimmed by 6 bases and J by 5 bases, 8 bases remained unmatched. In nucleotides, the CDR3 is TGTGCCAGCAGCACGGGACAGGGTCGGGACGAGCAGTACTTC. Amino acid sequence: CASSTGQGRDEQYF.

The CDR3 sequence: CASRAGRAEGETQYF. For the CDR3, the DNA is TGTGCCAGCAGGGCGGGTAGGGCCGAGGGGGAGACCCAGTACTTC. The rearrangement uses TRBV2 and TRBJ2-5, with D perhaps being TRBD1 or TRBD2 (5 bases each). V lost 6 bases to trimming and J lost 5 bases, with 19 bases between them. In germline, CDR1 is SNHLY, CDR2 FYNNEI. The CDR3 totals 15 residues.